This T cell receptor beta chain was recorded in a study of cytomegalovirus exposure and HLA in healthy donors. Primers included in the PCR were 60 Vbeta and 13 Jbeta primers. Sequenced by immunoSEQ multiplex PCR; TCRdb stores in-frame clones only, minus some. The profile shows roughly 150,000 clones, roughly 67% of them singletons. V was pared by 1 base and J by 5 bases, with 4 bases of the junction left unmatched. This CDR3 contains 14 residues. Germline values: CDR1 LGHNA, CDR2 YSLEER. This receptor was obtained from a woman aged 18-29 years in good health and CMV-seropositive. Specimen: PBMCs. This chain links TRBV4-3 with TRBJ1-2; 7 bases are shared with TRBD1. CDR3 bases: TGCGCCAGCAGCCAAGTGGGGACAGCTTATGGCTACACCTTC. Residues: CASSQVGTAYGYTF.